This is a list of T cell receptor beta chains from one sample in a study of T cell responses to AZD1222 COVID-19 vaccine. TCRdb keeps only in-frame clones here, not all; method: immunoSEQ multiplex PCR. The table includes 150,000 or so clones, 91% detected once. Here the sequenced sample was peripheral blood, taken on day 0 of AZD1222 vaccination. Receptors originate from an adult in good health. Both conserved end residues are part of each CDR3. A D gene is named only where the DNA matches it firmly. Clone size is not always given. Where it is, it says once, few, many or a class for expanded clones.

clone_size: .
v_call: TRBV7-2
d_call: .
j_call: TRBJ2-1
cdr3_nt: TGTGCCAGCAGCGCAGGAGGGAGGAAGCAGTTCTTC
cdr3_aa: CASSAGGRKQFF

clone_size: .
v_call: TRBV6-2/TRBV6-3
d_call: TRBD2
j_call: TRBJ2-1
cdr3_nt: TGTGCCAGCAGTGACCTAAGACTAGCAGACTACAATGAGCAGTTCTTC
cdr3_aa: CASSDLRLADYNEQFF

clone_size: .
v_call: TRBV6-5
d_call: .
j_call: TRBJ1-2
cdr3_nt: TGTGCCAGCAGCGAGGTCGGCTATGGCTACACCTTC
cdr3_aa: CASSEVGYGYTF

clone_size: .
v_call: TRBV5-1
d_call: .
j_call: TRBJ2-2
cdr3_nt: TGCGCCAGCAGCTTGGTAGTTGCCGGGGAGCTGTTTTTT
cdr3_aa: CASSLVVAGELFF

clone_size: .
v_call: TRBV5-1
d_call: .
j_call: TRBJ1-6
cdr3_nt: TGCGCCAGCAGCGCGGAGCCTGGGGGCCACTATAATTCACCCCTCCACTTT
cdr3_aa: CASSAEPGGHYNSPLHF

clone_size: .
v_call: TRBV7-9
d_call: .
j_call: TRBJ2-7
cdr3_nt: TGTGCCAGCAGCCCAAGAGGATTATACGAGCAGTACTTC
cdr3_aa: CASSPRGLYEQYF

clone_size: .
v_call: TRBV5-6
d_call: .
j_call: TRBJ2-1
cdr3_nt: TGTGCCAGCAGCTGGACTGACAATGAGCAGTTCTTC
cdr3_aa: CASSWTDNEQFF

clone_size: .
v_call: TRBV30
d_call: .
j_call: TRBJ1-2
cdr3_nt: TGTGCCTGGAGGACTCTCGACTATGGCTACACCTTC
cdr3_aa: CAWRTLDYGYTF

clone_size: .
v_call: TRBV27
d_call: .
j_call: TRBJ2-5
cdr3_nt: TGTGCCAGCAGTGGTGCAGAGACCCAGTACTTC
cdr3_aa: CASSGAETQYF

clone_size: .
v_call: TRBV5-6
d_call: .
j_call: TRBJ1-5
cdr3_nt: TGTGCCAGCAGCCATCTCACAGGGAATCAGCCCCAGCATTTT
cdr3_aa: CASSHLTGNQPQHF

clone_size: .
v_call: TRBV27
d_call: .
j_call: TRBJ2-7
cdr3_nt: TGTGCCAGCAGCTCTACGTGGCAACGGGGCTCCTACGAGCAGTACTTC
cdr3_aa: CASSSTWQRGSYEQYF

clone_size: few
v_call: TRBV7-2
d_call: .
j_call: TRBJ1-1
cdr3_nt: TGTGCCAGCAGCTTAGACGCTATGAACACTGAAGCTTTCTTT
cdr3_aa: CASSLDAMNTEAFF

clone_size: .
v_call: TRBV27
d_call: .
j_call: TRBJ1-1
cdr3_nt: TGTGCCACCACGGAAGGCGCTGAAGCTTTCTTT
cdr3_aa: CATTEGAEAFF

clone_size: .
v_call: TRBV19
d_call: .
j_call: TRBJ1-3
cdr3_nt: TGTGCCAGTAGTGGCCAAATCTCTGGAAACACCATATATTTT
cdr3_aa: CASSGQISGNTIYF

clone_size: .
v_call: TRBV9
d_call: .
j_call: TRBJ2-1
cdr3_nt: TGTGCCAGCAGCCCCACAGGGAGACTTATTGACAATGAGCAGTTCTTC
cdr3_aa: CASSPTGRLIDNEQFF

clone_size: .
v_call: TRBV11-3
d_call: .
j_call: TRBJ2-2
cdr3_nt: TGTGCCAGCAGCTTAGATGAACCCGGGGAGCTGTTTTTT
cdr3_aa: CASSLDEPGELFF

clone_size: .
v_call: TRBV15
d_call: .
j_call: TRBJ1-2
cdr3_nt: TGTGCCACCAGCAGATTGACAGGCCCATATGGCTACACCTTC
cdr3_aa: CATSRLTGPYGYTF

clone_size: .
v_call: TRBV5-1
d_call: .
j_call: TRBJ1-3
cdr3_nt: TGCGCCAGCAGCCTCCTGGGCATCTCTGGAAACACCATATATTTT
cdr3_aa: CASSLLGISGNTIYF

clone_size: .
v_call: TRBV28
d_call: TRBD1
j_call: TRBJ2-5
cdr3_nt: TGTGCCAGCAGAGGGGACAGGGAGACCCAGTACTTC
cdr3_aa: CASRGDRETQYF

clone_size: .
v_call: TRBV7-9
d_call: .
j_call: TRBJ2-7
cdr3_nt: TGTGCCAGCAGCTTAGCGGGAGAGATCTACGAGCAGTACTTC
cdr3_aa: CASSLAGEIYEQYF

clone_size: .
v_call: TRBV6-5
d_call: TRBD1
j_call: TRBJ1-6
cdr3_nt: TGTGCCAGCAGTCTGACAGGGGGGAGTAATTCACCCCTCCACTTT
cdr3_aa: CASSLTGGSNSPLHF

clone_size: .
v_call: TRBV29-1
d_call: .
j_call: TRBJ2-2
cdr3_nt: TGCAGCGTTGACCCTTCGAACACCGGGGAGCTGTTTTTT
cdr3_aa: CSVDPSNTGELFF

clone_size: .
v_call: TRBV19
d_call: TRBD1
j_call: TRBJ1-5
cdr3_nt: TGTGCCAGTAGTCCGGAGGACAGGAGTAGTCAGCCCCAGCATTTT
cdr3_aa: CASSPEDRSSQPQHF

clone_size: .
v_call: TRBV7-2
d_call: TRBD2
j_call: TRBJ2-1
cdr3_nt: TGTGCCAGCAGCTTGAAGGGACTAGCGGGGGGGTTTGAGCAGTTCTTC
cdr3_aa: CASSLKGLAGGFEQFF

clone_size: .
v_call: TRBV12-3/TRBV12-4
d_call: .
j_call: TRBJ1-2
cdr3_nt: TGTGCCAGCAGTTTAGCGGCCCGCCGGGGCTACACCTTC
cdr3_aa: CASSLAARRGYTF

clone_size: .
v_call: TRBV7-2
d_call: .
j_call: TRBJ1-2
cdr3_nt: TGTGCCAGCAGCCCGAACACGAACTATGGCTACACCTTC
cdr3_aa: CASSPNTNYGYTF

clone_size: .
v_call: TRBV7-8
d_call: TRBD2
j_call: TRBJ2-1
cdr3_nt: TGTGCCAGCAGCCCGGGAGGGGGGCCATACAATGAGCAGTTCTTC
cdr3_aa: CASSPGGGPYNEQFF

clone_size: once
v_call: TRBV29-1
d_call: .
j_call: TRBJ2-5
cdr3_nt: TGCAGCGTGCAACCGGGGGTAATAGAGACCCAGTACTTC
cdr3_aa: CSVQPGVIETQYF

clone_size: .
v_call: TRBV14
d_call: TRBD1
j_call: TRBJ2-3
cdr3_nt: TGTGCCAGCAGCCAAGGGGGGACAGTGAGAGATACGCAGTATTTT
cdr3_aa: CASSQGGTVRDTQYF

clone_size: .
v_call: TRBV5-1
d_call: .
j_call: TRBJ2-3
cdr3_nt: TGCGCCAGCAGCTTACAGGACACAGATACGCAGTATTTT
cdr3_aa: CASSLQDTDTQYF

clone_size: .
v_call: TRBV5-1
d_call: TRBD1
j_call: TRBJ2-2
cdr3_nt: TGCGCCAGCAGCCCCGGGACAGGGGCGACGAACACCGGGGAGCTGTTTTTT
cdr3_aa: CASSPGTGATNTGELFF

clone_size: .
v_call: TRBV19
d_call: TRBD1
j_call: TRBJ1-5
cdr3_nt: TGTGCCAGTAGTCCGACGACAGGGTCGGGCAATCAGCCCCAGCATTTT
cdr3_aa: CASSPTTGSGNQPQHF

clone_size: .
v_call: TRBV4-2
d_call: .
j_call: TRBJ2-3
cdr3_nt: TGTGCCAGCAGCCAGGCCGAAGATACGCAGTATTTT
cdr3_aa: CASSQAEDTQYF

clone_size: .
v_call: TRBV5-1
d_call: .
j_call: TRBJ1-2
cdr3_nt: TGCGCCAGCAGCTTGGACTCCGGATACATTGCAGGGAGTAGCTACACCTTC
cdr3_aa: CASSLDSGYIAGSSYTF

clone_size: .
v_call: TRBV6-2/TRBV6-3
d_call: TRBD1
j_call: TRBJ1-1
cdr3_nt: TGTGCCAGCAGCCTACAGGGGGCGGGAACTGAAGCTTTCTTT
cdr3_aa: CASSLQGAGTEAFF

clone_size: .
v_call: TRBV5-4
d_call: TRBD2
j_call: TRBJ2-5
cdr3_nt: TGTGCCAGCAGCTTGGGACTAGCGGTGGAGACCCAGTACTTC
cdr3_aa: CASSLGLAVETQYF

clone_size: .
v_call: TRBV28
d_call: .
j_call: TRBJ2-7
cdr3_nt: TGTGCCAGCAGTTTTCGGGCAGCCTACGAGCAGTACTTC
cdr3_aa: CASSFRAAYEQYF

clone_size: .
v_call: TRBV5-1
d_call: .
j_call: TRBJ1-1
cdr3_nt: TGCGCCAGCAGCACCAACGACGGCACTGAAGCTTTCTTT
cdr3_aa: CASSTNDGTEAFF

clone_size: .
v_call: TRBV4-1
d_call: TRBD1
j_call: TRBJ2-7
cdr3_nt: TGCGCCAGCAGCCAAGCGTCGCGACAGGGAGTTCCCGAGCAGTACTTC
cdr3_aa: CASSQASRQGVPEQYF

clone_size: many
v_call: TRBV27
d_call: .
j_call: TRBJ2-1
cdr3_nt: TGTGCCAGCAGCTACGAAATCACTAGCCTCTACAATGAGCAGTTCTTC
cdr3_aa: CASSYEITSLYNEQFF

clone_size: .
v_call: TRBV6-5
d_call: .
j_call: TRBJ1-3
cdr3_nt: TGTGCCAGCAGTTTCCAAAACTCTGGAAACACCATATATTTT
cdr3_aa: CASSFQNSGNTIYF

clone_size: .
v_call: TRBV7-9
d_call: .
j_call: TRBJ1-5
cdr3_nt: TGTGCCAGCAGCTTGGGTCAGGGTCGCAATCAGCCCCAGCATTTT
cdr3_aa: CASSLGQGRNQPQHF

clone_size: .
v_call: TRBV6-5
d_call: TRBD2
j_call: TRBJ2-7
cdr3_nt: TGTGCCGTGGGGGAGGGAATCACTTCCTACGAGCAGTACTTC
cdr3_aa: CAVGEGITSYEQYF

clone_size: .
v_call: TRBV6-5
d_call: .
j_call: TRBJ2-3
cdr3_nt: TGTGCCAGCAGTTACTCGATCCTGCTAGCAGCGGATACGCAGTATTTT
cdr3_aa: CASSYSILLAADTQYF

clone_size: .
v_call: TRBV2
d_call: .
j_call: TRBJ1-5
cdr3_nt: TGTGCCAGCAGTGATTTAGGGAGTCAGCCCCAGCATTTT
cdr3_aa: CASSDLGSQPQHF

clone_size: .
v_call: TRBV6-5
d_call: .
j_call: TRBJ2-7
cdr3_nt: TGTGCCAGCAAGAGGGTTTGGGGTTCGGAGCAGTACTTC
cdr3_aa: CASKRVWGSEQYF

clone_size: .
v_call: TRBV3-1/TRBV3-2
d_call: .
j_call: TRBJ1-2
cdr3_nt: TGTGCCAGCAGCCTACCCCGAAACTATGGCTACACCTTC
cdr3_aa: CASSLPRNYGYTF

clone_size: .
v_call: TRBV10-3
d_call: TRBD1
j_call: TRBJ2-5
cdr3_nt: TGTGCCATCAGCCGGACAGGGGAAGAGACCCAGTACTTC
cdr3_aa: CAISRTGEETQYF

clone_size: once
v_call: TRBV11-3
d_call: .
j_call: TRBJ1-4
cdr3_nt: TGTGCCAGCAGCCTGCGGACAGCCGAAGCAACTAATGAAAAACTGTTTTTT
cdr3_aa: CASSLRTAEATNEKLFF

clone_size: .
v_call: TRBV5-8
d_call: .
j_call: TRBJ1-5
cdr3_nt: TGTGCCAGCAGCTTGTTGGTCAATCAGCCCCAGCATTTT
cdr3_aa: CASSLLVNQPQHF

clone_size: .
v_call: TRBV6-2/TRBV6-3
d_call: .
j_call: TRBJ2-7
cdr3_nt: TGTGCCAGCAGTTACTCGAAGGGATCGTTTTGGGGTGCTAGCTCCTACGAGCAGTACTTC
cdr3_aa: CASSYSKGSFWGASSYEQYF

clone_size: .
v_call: TRBV5-1
d_call: TRBD1
j_call: TRBJ1-4
cdr3_nt: TGCGCCAGCAGCCCAGGGACAGATGAAAAACTGTTTTTT
cdr3_aa: CASSPGTDEKLFF